Given below is one TCR beta chain in context. Antigen: not known. Per the germline V gene, CDR1 is SGHTA and CDR2 is FQGTGA. Trimming took off 1 base at V and 8 bases at J, with 15 bases between the two ends. The length of the CDR3 is 15 residues. The record originates from a study of CD8 T cells in Susac syndrome. The study, taken as a whole, reports: Expansion of clones was not seen in the CD4+ T cell repertoires of Susac syndrome.

In blood CD8+ and CD4+ T cells, TCR beta underwent sequencing. About 0.45 to 1 ug RNA was reverse transcribed with random hexamers. Across 54 Vbeta and 13 Jbeta, TCR beta CDR3 was amplified with immunoSEQ multiplex PCR. TCRdb re-derived calls from the immunoSEQ multiplex PCR reads in MiXCR, one entry per CDR3 protein. Of some 200,000 distinct CDR3 sequences in the sample, approximately 94% were seen once. The source material was CD4+ T cells from PBMCs. This receptor was identified in a human donor with Susac syndrome. The chain couples TRBV7-3 to TRBJ2-1, with unresolved D. CDR3 residues: CASSLNEAGLYEQFF. CDR3 sequence (DNA): TGTGCCAGCAGCTTAAATGAAGCAGGATTGTATGAGCAGTTCTTC. Full variable domain (outside the CDR3, taken from reference TRBV7-3 and TRBJ2-1): GAGVSQTPSNKVTEKGKYVELRCDPISGHTALYWYRQSLGQGPEFLIYFQGTGAADDSGLPNDRFFAVRPEGSVSTLKIQRTERGDSAVYLCASSLNEAGLYEQFFGPGTRLTVL.